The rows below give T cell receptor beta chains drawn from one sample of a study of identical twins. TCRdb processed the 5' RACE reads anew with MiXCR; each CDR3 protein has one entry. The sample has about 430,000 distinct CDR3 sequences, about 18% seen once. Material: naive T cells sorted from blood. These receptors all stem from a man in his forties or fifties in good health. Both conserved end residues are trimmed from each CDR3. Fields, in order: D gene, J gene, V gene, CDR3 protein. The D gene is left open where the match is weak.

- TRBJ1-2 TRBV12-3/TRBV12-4 ASSSRDTSNYGYT
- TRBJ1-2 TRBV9 ASSATESGYT
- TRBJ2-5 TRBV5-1 ASSFSVSRQETQY
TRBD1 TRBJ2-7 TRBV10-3 AISEGQGSYEQY
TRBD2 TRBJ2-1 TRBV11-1 ASSQSLAGRSSYNEQF
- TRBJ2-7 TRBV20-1 SAGVSYEQY
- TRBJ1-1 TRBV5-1 ASSWGGRTEAF
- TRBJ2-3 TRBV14 ASSRQLASTDTQY
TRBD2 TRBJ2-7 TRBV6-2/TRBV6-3 ASSRSGESTVEQY
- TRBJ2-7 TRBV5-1 ASSLQSSYEQY
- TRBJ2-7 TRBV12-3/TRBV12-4 ASSVDRIELSYEQY
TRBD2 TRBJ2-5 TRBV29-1 SVDSGSLETQY
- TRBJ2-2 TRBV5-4 ASSLGRDTLTGELF
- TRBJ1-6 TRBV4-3 ASSHRTGTYNSPLH
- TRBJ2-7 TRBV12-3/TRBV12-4 ASSFLSGTEQY
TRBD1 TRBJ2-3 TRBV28 ASPSSGETGAYTDTQY
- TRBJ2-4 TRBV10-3 AISESMMAGDIQY